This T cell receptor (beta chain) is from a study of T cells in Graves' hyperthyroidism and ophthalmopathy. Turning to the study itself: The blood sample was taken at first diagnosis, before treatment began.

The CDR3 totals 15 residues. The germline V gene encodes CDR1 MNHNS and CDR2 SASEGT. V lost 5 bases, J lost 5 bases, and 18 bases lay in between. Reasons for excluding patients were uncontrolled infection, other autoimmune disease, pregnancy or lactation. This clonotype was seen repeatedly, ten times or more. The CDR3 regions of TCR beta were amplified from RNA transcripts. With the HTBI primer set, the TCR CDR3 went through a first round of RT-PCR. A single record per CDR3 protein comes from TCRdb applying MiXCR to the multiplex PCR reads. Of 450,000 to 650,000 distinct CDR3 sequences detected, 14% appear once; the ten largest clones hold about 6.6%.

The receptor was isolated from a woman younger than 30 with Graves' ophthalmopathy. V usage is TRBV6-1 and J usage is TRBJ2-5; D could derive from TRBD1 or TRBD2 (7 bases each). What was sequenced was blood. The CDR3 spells CASSLGGGAGETQYF. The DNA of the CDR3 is TGTGCCAGCAGTTTGGGAGGGGGCGCCGGGGAGACCCAGTACTTC.